What follows are 31 T cell receptor beta chains derived from one specimen sequenced in a study of blood T cell repertoires in COVID-19. Sequencing was performed with immunoSEQ multiplex PCR; in TCRdb, only in-frame clones are kept and a portion is missing. Here the sample spans 95,000 to 150,000 clones, around 82% being singletons. The sequencing input was peripheral blood. These TCRs come from a man at least 80 years old with active or convalescent COVID-19.

This clone was picked up one time. The V gene is TRBV5-5, the J gene TRBJ2-7; a possible D gene is TRBD2 (5 bases). The CDR3 covers 12 residues. Trimming shortened V by 4 bases and J by 6 bases, and 11 bases separated the two germline ends. The germline V gene encodes CDR1 SGHKS and CDR2 YYEKEE (reference sequence). Here the CDR3 DNA reads TGTGCCAGCAGCCCTGTACTAGGCGAGCAGTACTTC. Translated: CASSPVLGEQYF.

The chain links TRBV27 to TRBJ2-1; D remains ambiguous. CDR1 and CDR2 (germline): MNHEY, SMNVEV (reference sequence). This CDR3 has 14 residues. Trimming stripped 7 bases from V and 0 bases from J, with 10 bases between. This chain's CDR3 is CASKDTSSYNEQFF. CDR3 DNA sequence: TGTGCCAGCAAAGACACGAGCTCCTACAATGAGCAGTTCTTC.

V and J are TRBV27 and TRBJ1-1; 8 nucleotides agree with TRBD1. Germline CDR1 and CDR2: MNHEY and SMNVEV (reference sequence). Trimming removed 6 bases from V and 3 bases from J; junction bases left unmatched: 9. The length of the CDR3 is 15 residues. In DNA, the CDR3 is TGTGCCAGCAGCCCTCAGGGGGCTAGGTACACTGAAGCTTTCTTT. It yields the protein CASSPQGARYTEAFF.

Of note for this clone: The sample carries other DNA sequences with the same CDR3. J is TRBJ1-1 and V is TRBV12-3 or TRBV12-4; a weak D match, TRBD1 (5 bases). The CDR3 has 13 amino acids. V was pared by 3 bases and J by 1 base, with 6 bases between. The CDR3 is CASSLTANTEAFF. The CDR3 DNA is TGTGCCAGCAGTTTGACAGCGAACACTGAAGCTTTCTTT.

The chain has TRBV7-8 and TRBJ1-6; D perhaps matches TRBD1 (6 bases). Germline values: CDR1 SGHVS, CDR2 FQNEAQ. The V gene lost 1 base and the J gene lost 7 bases, with 8 bases spanning the gap. CDR3 length: 14 amino acids. The chain's CDR3 is CASSLVDSNSPLHF. CDR3 nucleotide sequence: TGTGCCAGCAGCTTAGTGGACAGCAATTCACCCCTCCACTTT.

V and J are TRBV7-9 and TRBJ1-1; D ambiguous. Germline loops: CDR1 SEHNR, CDR2 FQNEAQ (reference sequence). V lost 7 bases to trimming and J lost 6 bases, with 12 bases between them. This CDR3 is 12 amino acids long. CDR3 region: CASTGREPEAFF. DNA of the CDR3: TGTGCCAGCACCGGTAGGGAGCCTGAAGCTTTCTTT.

V usage is TRBV5-1 and J usage is TRBJ2-3; the match to TRBD1 covers 7 bases. Trimming took 4 bases from V and 2 from J; bases not matched to a gene: 4. The CDR3 contains 14 residues. Germline V gene data show CDR1 as SGHRS and CDR2 as YFSETQ. CDR3 amino acids: CASSPGTVTDTQYF. CDR3 nucleotide sequence: TGCGCCAGCAGCCCGGGGACAGTCACAGATACGCAGTATTTT.

The V call is TRBV20-1, the J call TRBJ1-4, with unresolved D. In germline, CDR1 is DFQATT, CDR2 SNEGSKA (reference sequence). V lost 0 bases to trimming and J lost 8 bases, with 4 bases between them. CDR3 size: 11 residues. CDR3 protein: CSARDPEKLFF. The DNA for the CDR3 is TGCAGTGCTAGAGACCCAGAAAAACTGTTTTTT.

The chain couples TRBV28 to TRBJ2-7; D not resolved. The germline gives CDR1 MDHEN, CDR2 SYDVKM. The CDR3 has 15 residues. The V and J ends lost 5 bases and 2 bases respectively, with 16 bases between them. DNA of the CDR3: TGTGCCAGCAGTAATAAAAAAAGGAGACCCTACGAGCAGTACTTC. Residues: CASSNKKRRPYEQYF.

This sequence joins TRBV7-8 and TRBJ1-4, with D hard to call. Trimming shortened V by 1 base and J by 5 bases, and 14 bases separated the two germline ends. CDR3 length: 16 residues. From germline, CDR1 is SGHVS and CDR2 FQNEAQ. The CDR3: CASSLGGLLLNEKLFF. CDR3 nucleotide sequence: TGTGCCAGCAGCTTAGGAGGGCTGCTATTGAATGAAAAACTGTTTTTT.

The rearrangement links TRBV5-6 to TRBJ2-7; 8 bases align to TRBD2. The CDR3 has 16 residues. Losses at the gene ends were 4 bases for V and 3 bases for J; bases not matched to a gene: 12. Germline CDR1 is SGHDT and CDR2 is YYEEEE. The CDR3 reads CASSPREGSTYYEQYF. For the CDR3, the DNA is TGTGCCAGCAGCCCCCGGGAGGGGTCGACATACTACGAGCAGTACTTC.

J is TRBJ2-3 and V is TRBV12-5; D not resolved. Trimming took 2 bases from V and 6 from J, leaving 3 bases between them. The CDR3 has 11 amino acids. Germline V gives CDR1 LGHNT, CDR2 FRNRAP. The CDR3, as DNA: TGTGCTAGTGGTTTGCCGGATACGCAGTATTTT. Translated: CASGLPDTQYF.

The V gene is TRBV6-5, the J gene TRBJ2-1; perhaps TRBD2 as D (6 bases). Between the trimmed V and J ends, which lost 2 bases and 8 bases, there was a span of 13 bases. CDR3 size: 14 residues. The germline gives CDR1 MNHEY, CDR2 SVGAGI. The CDR3 spells CASSYRGSTDEQFF. CDR3 nucleotide sequence: TGTGCCAGCAGTTACCGGGGGTCGACGGATGAGCAGTTCTTC.

The CDR3, as DNA: TGTGCCAGCAGCGCTAATGTGGGGGGAGAGACCCAGTACTTC. Its translation: CASSANVGGETQYF. The chain joins TRBV9 to TRBJ2-5; a possible D gene is TRBD2 (6 bases). V shed 3 bases and J shed 4 bases, with 13 bases lying between them. Germline loops: CDR1 SGDLS, CDR2 YYNGEE. The CDR3 covers 14 residues.

The V gene is TRBV18, the J gene TRBJ1-2, with a tentative D call TRBD1 (5 bases). Deletions cut 0 bases from V and 8 bases from J, with 25 bases between. The CDR3 runs to 18 residues. The germline gives CDR1 KGHSH, CDR2 LQKENI. In DNA form, the CDR3 reads TGTGCCAGCTCACCACCGCGGGGTAGGGGAGGGATTAGGAGCGGCTACACCTTC. It yields the protein CASSPPRGRGGIRSGYTF.

The gene calls are TRBV28 and TRBJ1-2, with TRBD1 as a possible D gene (5 bases). The V and J ends lost 7 bases and 1 base respectively, with 10 bases between them. The CDR3 totals 13 residues. The V gene's germline CDR1 is MDHEN and CDR2 SYDVKM. CDR3 nucleotides: TGTGCCAGCATTGACAGACGTAACTATGGCTACACCTTC. Protein product: CASIDRRNYGYTF.

CDR3 bases: TGTGCCAGCAGCTCCCGGGACTTCGCTAGGTCCCAGCATTTT. This codes for CASSSRDFARSQHF. The gene calls are TRBV7-2 and TRBJ1-5; D perhaps matches TRBD1 (5 bases). CDR1 and CDR2 (germline): SGHTA, FQGNSA. CDR3 size: 14 residues. V lost 4 bases to trimming and J lost 11 bases, with 18 bases between them.

The gene calls are TRBV6-6 and TRBJ1-1; 11 nucleotides agree with TRBD1. The CDR3 length is 15 residues. Trimming at V came to 7 bases and at J to 6 bases, leaving 10 bases not matched to a gene. In germline, CDR1 is MNHNY, CDR2 SVGAGI (reference sequence). The CDR3 loop is CASILGTGGIAEAFF. DNA for the CDR3: TGTGCCAGCATACTCGGGACAGGGGGAATCGCTGAAGCTTTCTTT.

The chain employs TRBV27 and TRBJ1-1; maybe TRBD1 (6 bases). There are 13 residues in the CDR3. Per germline, CDR1 MNHEY and CDR2 SMNVEV (reference sequence). V gave up 6 bases and J gave up 3 bases, with 11 bases separating them. For the CDR3, the DNA is TGTGCCAGCAGACTCAACAGGGACACTGAAGCTTTCTTT. It yields the protein CASRLNRDTEAFF.

The V call is TRBV27, the J call TRBJ1-4; 7 nucleotides align to TRBD1. J lost 7 bases, V lost 5 bases, and 13 bases had no gene match. This CDR3 has 16 residues. Germline V gene data show CDR1 as MNHEY and CDR2 as SMNVEV (reference sequence). The CDR3 is CASSPSTTGSGEKLFF. The CDR3 nucleotides are TGTGCCAGCAGTCCGTCCACGACAGGGTCAGGTGAAAAACTGTTTTTT.

J is TRBJ1-4 and V is TRBV7-9; weak D call: TRBD1 (6 bases). Trimming shortened V by 3 bases and J by 10 bases, and 15 bases separated the two germline ends. This CDR3 is built from 14 residues. Germline V gives CDR1 SEHNR, CDR2 FQNEAQ (reference sequence). As DNA, the CDR3 is TGTGCCAGCAGCTTTTCAACAGGGAAGGGAAAACTGTTTTTT. This sequence encodes CASSFSTGKGKLFF.

V and J are TRBV2 and TRBJ1-5; 8 positions agree with TRBD1. The V and J ends lost 4 bases and 0 bases, in that order; junction bases with no gene match: 14. CDR1 SNHLY and CDR2 FYNNEI come from the germline V gene. The CDR3 runs to 19 residues. CDR3 sequence (DNA): TGTGCCAGCAGTGCTACCCCCGGGACAGGTTATTATAGCAATCAGCCCCAGCATTTT. Translated, it gives CASSATPGTGYYSNQPQHF.

The V and J genes are TRBV3-1 (or the pseudogene TRBV3-2) and TRBJ1-2, with D possibly TRBD1 on 6 matching bases. V was shortened by 1 base and J by 7 bases, with 16 bases between the two germline ends. In germline, CDR1 is LGHDT, CDR2 YNNKEL (reference sequence). The CDR3 consists of 15 residues. CDR3 protein: CASSQVAGTFRGYTF. CDR3 in DNA: TGTGCCAGCAGCCAAGTGGCCGGGACATTCCGTGGCTACACCTTC.

The DNA for the CDR3 is TGCGCCAGCAGCCCTGGAGGACGGGGTGGGTACAATGAGCAGTTCTTC. Protein product: CASSPGGRGGYNEQFF. The chain uses TRBV4-1 and TRBJ2-1; D may be TRBD2 (5 bases). This CDR3 is built from 16 residues. CDR1 and CDR2 from the germline V gene are MGHRA and YSYEKL. The germline V and J ends were trimmed by 4 bases and 4 bases, with 17 bases remaining between them.

The rearrangement uses TRBV7-3 and TRBJ2-2; no reliable D call. Germline CDR1 reads SGHTA; CDR2 reads FQGTGA. The CDR3 contains 15 residues. Trimming shortened V by 1 base and J by 4 bases, and 10 bases separated the two germline ends. The DNA for the CDR3 is TGTGCCAGCAGCTTAAACGTAGCAAGCACCGGGGAGCTGTTTTTT. Amino acids: CASSLNVASTGELFF.

V usage is TRBV7-8 and J usage is TRBJ1-2, with 7 bases lining up with TRBD1. CDR3 length equals 14 residues. With V trimmed by 5 bases and J by 3 bases, 6 bases remained unmatched. Per the germline V gene, CDR1 is SGHVS and CDR2 is FQNEAQ. This CDR3 is CASSQGEFYYGYTF. The CDR3 bases are TGTGCCAGCAGCCAGGGGGAGTTCTACTATGGCTACACCTTC.

V is TRBV3-1 (or the pseudogene TRBV3-2) and J is TRBJ1-4, with TRBD1 identical over 7 bases. The CDR3 has 15 residues. The germline CDR1 and CDR2 sequences are LGHDT and YNNKEL (reference sequence). Trimming removed 2 bases from V and 5 bases from J; junction bases left unmatched: 5. The CDR3 sequence is CASSQTGALNEKLFF. Here the CDR3 DNA reads TGTGCCAGCAGCCAAACAGGGGCACTAAATGAAAAACTGTTTTTT.

This chain uses TRBV6-5 with TRBJ1-4; maybe TRBD1 (5 bases). The CDR3 loop spans 15 amino acids. The germline V and J ends were trimmed by 4 bases and 8 bases, with 17 bases remaining between them. The germline V gene has CDR1 MNHEY and CDR2 SVGAGI. In nucleotides, the CDR3 is TGTGCCAGCAGTTCTCAAGGGGCCTTTAAGGAAAAACTGTTTTTT. Its translation: CASSSQGAFKEKLFF.

Comments on this clone: This sample also contains other DNA sequences that code for the same CDR3. The chain employs TRBV18 and TRBJ1-1; 8 bases map to TRBD1. Germline V CDR1 and CDR2: KGHSH, LQKENI. This CDR3 contains 15 residues. The trim removed 3 bases at V and 3 bases at J, leaving 6 bases unmatched. CDR3 in DNA: TGTGCCAGCTCACCCACAGGGGGGAGGGACACTGAAGCTTTCTTT. Translation gives CASSPTGGRDTEAFF.

The chain links TRBV6-5 to TRBJ2-3, with a tentative D call TRBD2 (6 bases). The ends were cut back, 6 bases at V and 4 bases at J, with 11 bases in the middle. The CDR3 totals 13 residues. Germline V CDR1 and CDR2: MNHEY, SVGAGI. The DNA for the CDR3 is TGTGCCAGCAGACTACCGGGGGCAGATACGCAGTATTTT. It encodes CASRLPGADTQYF.

This chain's CDR3 is CASSREAAGELSAYGYTF. The CDR3 coding sequence is TGTGCCAGCAGCCGTGAGGCGGCAGGGGAATTATCGGCTTATGGCTACACCTTC. This chain joins TRBV7-6 and TRBJ1-2; possible D gene TRBD1, 6 bases. CDR1 is SGHVS and CDR2 is FNYEAQ in the germline V gene. This CDR3 comprises 18 residues. Trimming pared 5 bases from V and 5 bases from J, leaving 27 bases between. The complete variable domain, with remaining parts taken from reference TRBV7-6 and TRBJ1-2, reads GAGVSQSPRYKVTKRGQDVALRCDPISGHVSLYWYRQALGQGPEFLTYFNYEAQQDKSGLPNDRFSAERPEGSISTLTIQRTEQRDSAMYRCASSREAAGELSAYGYTFGSGTRLTVV.